The clone carrying this T cell receptor (beta chain) came up once. The antigen is not known. V was cut by 2 bases and J by 10 bases, with 15 bases left in between. Germline CDR1 and CDR2: MGHRA and YSYEKL. This CDR3 has 13 amino acids. Repertoires were generated with immunoSEQ multiplex PCR, while TCRdb's copy carries only in-frame clones and drops some. The table shows tens of thousands of clones, with 80% occurring only once. These data belong to a study of OX40 agonist ivuxolimab in advanced cancers. At the level of the study: A mean age of approximately 64 years, range about 20 to 79, was recorded, and roughly 80% were male.

Overall study findings and caveats: Relative to CD4+ cells, CD8+ T cells on average had more expanded clones.

V and J are TRBV4-1 and TRBJ2-7, with D possibly matching TRBD1 (6 bases). Specimen: CD4+ or CD8+ T cells sorted from blood, collected in a trial of the OX40 agonist ivuxolimab. The receptor was isolated from an adult with an advanced solid tumor such as melanoma, head and neck, liver or kidney cancer. In nucleotides, the CDR3 is TGCGCCAGCAGCCAACAACACAGGGAGCAACAGTACTTC. This gives the protein CASSQQHREQQYF.